The rows below give T cell receptor beta chains drawn from one sample of a study of blood T cell repertoires in COVID-19. Assay used: immunoSEQ multiplex PCR; TCRdb lists only in-frame clones, some missing. This sample has about 300,000 clones, with around 86% found just once. Sequenced material: peripheral blood. The receptors derive from an older man with acute or convalescent COVID-19. CDR3s include the opening cysteine and the closing phenylalanine or tryptophan. The D gene is left open where the match is weak. Some rows mark clone size as missing; the rest say once, few, many or name a class of expanded clone.

clone_size	v_call	j_call	d_call	cdr3_length	cdr3_aa	cdr3_nt
few	TRBV5-1	TRBJ1-3	-	14	CASSLGQAGDTIYF	TGCGCCAGCAGCTTGGGACAGGCCGGGGACACCATATATTTT
few	TRBV7-2	TRBJ1-6	-	18	CASSLGVSGDGLGSPLHF	TGTGCCAGCAGCTTAGGGGTGAGCGGGGATGGATTGGGTTCACCCCTCCACTTT
few	TRBV5-1	TRBJ1-2	-	15	CASSQGGRSRYGYTF	TGCGCCAGCAGCCAAGGAGGACGGTCTCGTTATGGCTACACCTTC
once	TRBV7-9	TRBJ2-6	TRBD1	16	CASIGTGGPGANVLTF	TGTGCCAGCATAGGGACAGGGGGACCTGGGGCCAACGTCCTGACTTTC
-	TRBV7-9	TRBJ2-7	TRBD2	15	CASSSGLAGIYEQYF	TGTGCCAGCAGCTCTGGACTAGCGGGGATCTACGAGCAGTACTTC
-	TRBV9	TRBJ2-3	-	14	CASSGDRGGDTQYF	TGTGCCAGCAGCGGCGACCGGGGTGGAGATACGCAGTATTTT
-	TRBV4-1	TRBJ1-2	-	15	CASSQVPGARIGYTF	TGCGCCAGCAGCCAAGTGCCGGGAGCCCGGATTGGCTACACCTTC
-	TRBV6-5	TRBJ2-7	TRBD2	14	CASSYLAGGYEQYF	TGTGCCAGCAGTTACCTAGCGGGAGGGTACGAGCAGTACTTC
-	TRBV7-2	TRBJ2-7	-	15	CASSLARGSQRQQYF	TGTGCCAGCAGCTTAGCGCGGGGCAGCCAACGCCAGCAGTACTTC
-	TRBV7-9	TRBJ1-1	-	15	CASSSHRVGNTEAFF	TGTGCCAGCAGCTCACACAGGGTGGGGAACACTGAAGCTTTCTTT
-	TRBV10-2	TRBJ2-3	-	14	CASRGDFHTDTQYF	TGCGCCAGCAGGGGGGACTTCCACACAGATACGCAGTATTTT
-	TRBV19	TRBJ1-5	TRBD1	14	CASSTTGGNQPQHF	TGTGCCAGTAGTACGACAGGGGGCAATCAGCCCCAGCATTTT
few	TRBV28	TRBJ1-2	TRBD1	14	CASSQGTGNYGYTF	TGTGCCAGCAGCCAAGGGACAGGAAACTATGGCTACACCTTC
-	TRBV3-1/TRBV3-2	TRBJ2-7	TRBD2	15	CASSQASGRSYEQYF	TGTGCCAGCAGCCAAGCTAGCGGGCGTTCCTACGAGCAGTACTTC
-	TRBV6-2/TRBV6-3	TRBJ2-7	-	13	CASSYPQTNEQYF	TGTGCCAGCAGTTATCCTCAGACTAACGAGCAGTACTTC
few	TRBV19	TRBJ1-1	TRBD1	13	CASQTGGIGEAFF	TGTGCCAGCCAGACAGGGGGCATCGGTGAAGCTTTCTTT
-	TRBV28	TRBJ2-7	-	13	CASSSQAFYEQYF	TGTGCCAGCAGTTCGCAGGCTTTCTACGAGCAGTACTTC
-	TRBV20-1	TRBJ1-2	-	11	CSAGGNYGYTF	TGCAGTGCCGGGGGGAACTATGGCTACACCTTC
-	TRBV12-1	TRBJ2-1	-	15	CASSSRDRGRDEQFF	TGTGCCAGCAGCTCCCGGGACAGGGGGCGGGATGAGCAGTTCTTC
-	TRBV6-6	TRBJ2-3	TRBD2	17	CASSPWTSGGGTDTQYF	TGTGCCAGCAGTCCTTGGACTAGCGGGGGGGGCACAGATACGCAGTATTTT
-	TRBV19	TRBJ1-2	-	15	CASQRSASANYGYTF	TGTGCCTCCCAGAGAAGCGCCTCTGCTAACTATGGCTACACCTTC
-	TRBV21-1	TRBJ1-2	-	14	CASSKVGQTYGYTF	TGTGCCAGCAGCAAAGTCGGACAGACATATGGCTACACCTTC
-	TRBV20-1	TRBJ2-1	TRBD2	11	CSERGGREQFF	TGCAGTGAGCGGGGGGGCCGGGAGCAGTTCTTC
-	TRBV7-9	TRBJ2-1	-	13	CASSLNTDSPPFF	TGTGCCAGCAGCTTAAATACGGACTCCCCTCCGTTCTTC
-	TRBV2	TRBJ1-1	-	14	CASKRGQSNTEAFF	TGTGCCAGTAAGAGAGGACAGTCGAACACTGAAGCTTTCTTT
-	TRBV5-1	TRBJ2-3	TRBD2	15	CASSLTSGNGDTQYF	TGCGCCAGCAGCTTGACTAGCGGGAATGGTGATACGCAGTATTTT
-	TRBV5-1	TRBJ2-3	TRBD2	16	CASSPLTSGSTDTQYF	TGCGCCAGCAGTCCTCTCACTAGCGGGAGCACAGATACGCAGTATTTT
-	TRBV19	TRBJ2-2	-	11	CASSRAGELFF	TGTGCCAGTAGTAGAGCCGGGGAGCTGTTTTTT
-	TRBV10-3	TRBJ1-2	-	13	CAITQGPVYGYTF	TGTGCCATCACCCAGGGTCCGGTCTATGGCTACACCTTC
-	TRBV29-1	TRBJ2-1	-	14	CSVDRRQGRNEQFF	TGCAGCGTTGATCGTCGGCAGGGCAGAAATGAGCAGTTCTTC
once	TRBV5-1	TRBJ1-5	-	15	CASSLDGGLMQPQHF	TGCGCCAGCAGCTTGGACGGGGGGCTTATGCAGCCCCAGCATTTT
-	TRBV6-5	TRBJ2-1	-	15	CASRPPGGFVNEQFF	TGTGCCAGCAGACCTCCGGGGGGCTTCGTCAATGAGCAGTTCTTC